This note documents a single T cell receptor beta chain sequence. The antigen remains unidentified. Populations isolated by sorting all had purity greater than 95%. Sequencing targeted expressed TCRB transcripts, as all isolated RNA had been reverse transcribed. Libraries were prepared by immunoSEQ multiplex PCR; TCRdb keeps only in-frame clonotypes and omits some of them. The data show a few hundred thousand clones, roughly 30% seen once. The data originate from a study of beta chain features in type 1 diabetes. Study context: Analysis included more than 90 million sorted cells drawn from all samples.

Points from the study as a whole: More deletions and fewer insertions at VDJ junctions were seen in type 1 diabetes patients. Compared with healthy donors, patients appeared to share more similar naive, central memory and regulatory TCRB repertoires.

There are 14 residues in the CDR3. The trim removed 5 bases at V and 7 bases at J, leaving 8 bases unmatched. Germline CDR1 SEHNR, CDR2 FQNEAQ (reference sequence). The sample taken for sequencing was naive CD4+ T cells from blood. The source is a man between 18 and 29 years old in good health. This chain uses TRBV7-9 with TRBJ1-2; 9 bases line up with TRBD1. The DNA of the CDR3 is TGTGCCAGCAGCACGGACAGGGGCCAGGTTGGCTACACCTTC. It specifies CASSTDRGQVGYTF.